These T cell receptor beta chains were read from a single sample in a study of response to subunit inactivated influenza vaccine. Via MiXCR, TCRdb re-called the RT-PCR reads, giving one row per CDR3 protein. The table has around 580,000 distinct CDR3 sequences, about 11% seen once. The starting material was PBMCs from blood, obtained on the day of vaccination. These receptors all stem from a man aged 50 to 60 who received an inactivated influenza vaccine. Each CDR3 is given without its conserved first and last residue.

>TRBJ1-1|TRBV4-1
ASSQGISSLNTEAF
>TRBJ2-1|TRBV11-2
ASSLAGHGLNEQF
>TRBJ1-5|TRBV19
ASSINSRHSNQPQH
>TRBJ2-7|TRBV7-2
ASSLSGGFSYEQY
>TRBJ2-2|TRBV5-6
ASSLVYISTGELF
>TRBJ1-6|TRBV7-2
ASSLGVRSPLH
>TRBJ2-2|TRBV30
VWGRFGGELF
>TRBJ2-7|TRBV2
ASSDPGQNYEQY
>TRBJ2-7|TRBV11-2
ASSPLTSGGPYEQY
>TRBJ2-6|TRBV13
ASSPRTGGANVLT
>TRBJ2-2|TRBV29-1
SVESNTGELF
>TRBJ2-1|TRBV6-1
ASNALGGRGLNEQF
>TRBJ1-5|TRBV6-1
ATGTARYSNQPQH
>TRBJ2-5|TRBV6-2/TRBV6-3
ASKNSGGAETQY
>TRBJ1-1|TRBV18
ASSLQNMNTEAF
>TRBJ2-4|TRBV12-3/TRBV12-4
ASSLIAGFEEQY
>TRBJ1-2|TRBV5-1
ASSLLQGENGYT
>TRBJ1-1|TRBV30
ASTGTGAINTEAF
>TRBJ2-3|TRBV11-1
ASSGTILDTRYTDTQY
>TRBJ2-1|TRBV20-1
SAPRGQYGEQF
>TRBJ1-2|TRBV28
ASSPPAYGYT
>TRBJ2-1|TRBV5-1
ASSPGGGYNEQF
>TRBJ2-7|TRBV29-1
SVQQETYEQY
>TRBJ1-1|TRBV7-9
ASSLPLVAF
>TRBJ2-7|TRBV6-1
ASSEVLASSYEQY
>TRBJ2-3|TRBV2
ASSEEGSGVTDTQY
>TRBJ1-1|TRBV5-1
ASSSGTEVAEAF
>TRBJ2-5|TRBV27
ASSPGGRVGETQY
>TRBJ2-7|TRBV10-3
AISESVGKGSSYEQY
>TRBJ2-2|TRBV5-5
ASSRIRDPGELF
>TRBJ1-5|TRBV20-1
SARRSNQPQH
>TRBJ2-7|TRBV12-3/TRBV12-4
ASSSTGDSPEQY
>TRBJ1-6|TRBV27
ASSSDRARSPLH
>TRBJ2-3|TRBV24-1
ATSARLATSTDTQY
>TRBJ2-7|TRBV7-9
ASSLGTPLQY
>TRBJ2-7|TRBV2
ASSLGRTYEQY